This TCR beta chain was retrieved from a study of blood T cell repertoires in COVID-19. Study-level information: Acute-phase and convalescent COVID-19 samples originated in the United States, Italy and Spain. T cells, B-cell-depleted T cells, or PBMCs supplied cDNA or gDNA.

Per the original methods: Reference gene primer amplification yielded estimated nucleated cell counts. The protocol was immunoSEQ multiplex PCR, while the TCRdb copy is restricted to in-frame clones and leaves out a portion. V and J calls and clone size follow that table, whereas D and trimming were derived from the DNA. The table has tens of thousands of clones, approximately 90% seen once. The TCR comes from a man aged 25-45 years with acute or convalescent COVID-19. Sample: peripheral blood.

The CDR3 reads CASTPAGYHGETQYF. In DNA form, the CDR3 reads TGTGCCAGCACCCCGGCAGGGTATCACGGAGAGACCCAGTACTTC. The chain employs TRBV3-1 (or the pseudogene TRBV3-2) and TRBJ2-5; D possibly corresponds to TRBD1 (5 bases). This CDR3 spans 15 amino acids. Germline CDR1 LGHDT, CDR2 YNNKEL (reference sequence). The V gene lost 7 bases and the J gene lost 4 bases, with 19 bases spanning the gap.